Shown below are 9 T cell receptor beta chains from a single sample sequenced in a study of blood T cell repertoires in COVID-19. Repertoires were generated with immunoSEQ multiplex PCR, while TCRdb's copy carries only in-frame clones and drops some. The repertoire holds a few hundred thousand clones, around 84% seen once, with roughly 3% in the top ten. Sequencing was performed on peripheral blood. The source is a man aged 60-69 years with acute or convalescent COVID-19.

Here the CDR3 DNA reads TGTGCCAGCAGTTCCCCGGCTAGCGGAAACACCGGGGAGCTGTTTTTT. Amino acid sequence: CASSSPASGNTGELFF. The genes are TRBV6-5 and TRBJ2-2; TRBD2 matches at 7 bases. The germline V gene encodes CDR1 MNHEY and CDR2 SVGAGI. This CDR3 is built from 16 residues. The V segment lost 4 bases and the J segment 2 bases; nucleotides outside the gene matches: 7.

The chain is built from TRBV7-9 and TRBJ2-5, with D possibly TRBD2 on 6 matching bases. Trimming shortened V by 7 bases and J by 7 bases, and 25 bases separated the two germline ends. The CDR3 totals 16 residues. Germline V gene lookup returns CDR1 SEHNR and CDR2 FQNEAQ (reference sequence). For the CDR3, the DNA is TGTGCCAGCACCCAGGGAGGCCCCCCTTCCTTTGTGACCCAGTACTTC. It specifies CASTQGGPPSFVTQYF.

This clone was picked up one time. The J gene is TRBJ2-5, the V gene TRBV7-3; 12 bases are shared with TRBD1. Germline V gene data show CDR1 as SGHTA and CDR2 as FQGTGA. This CDR3 is 17 amino acids long. Trimming cost V 5 bases and J 1 base; bases outside gene matches: 8. The CDR3 region has the DNA TGTGCCAGCAGCCCTAACTGGGGACAGGGGGCCCAAGAGACCCAGTACTTC. It codes for CASSPNWGQGAQETQYF.

This chain connects TRBV7-2 to TRBJ1-1, with TRBD1 identical over 9 bases. The V segment lost 1 base and the J segment 0 bases; nucleotides outside the gene matches: 9. This CDR3 has 18 residues. Per germline, CDR1 SGHTA and CDR2 FQGNSA. CDR3 bases: TGTGCCAGCAGCTTAGAGGGGACAGGGAAAGGGATGAACACTGAAGCTTTCTTT. This translates into CASSLEGTGKGMNTEAFF.

The genes are TRBV27 and TRBJ1-6; D is undetermined. The V gene lost 3 bases and the J gene lost 5 bases, with 11 bases spanning the gap. Germline CDR1 and CDR2: MNHEY and SMNVEV (reference sequence). The CDR3 length is 15 residues. CDR3 in amino acids: CASSLRPNHNSPLHF. CDR3 nucleotides: TGTGCCAGCAGTTTGCGGCCGAACCATAATTCACCCCTCCACTTT.

The chain recombines TRBV9 with TRBJ1-6, with 10 bases that match TRBD1. Germline V gene data show CDR1 as SGDLS and CDR2 as YYNGEE. The CDR3 length is 15 residues. The V segment lost 0 bases and the J segment 10 bases; nucleotides outside the gene matches: 4. This CDR3 reads CASSVVGQGDSPLHF. CDR3 coding DNA: TGTGCCAGCAGCGTAGTAGGACAGGGGGACTCACCCCTCCACTTT.

The gene calls are TRBV18 and TRBJ1-5; D not resolved. Deletions cut 4 bases from V and 4 bases from J, with 11 bases between. Germline V CDR1 and CDR2: KGHSH, LQKENI. This CDR3 has 14 amino acids. The CDR3 region is CASSQGPGNQPQHF. The CDR3 nucleotides are TGTGCCAGCTCACAAGGACCGGGGAATCAGCCCCAGCATTTT.

The V gene is TRBV7-3, the J gene TRBJ2-7, with 8 bases fitting TRBD1. V lost 0 bases to trimming and J lost 4 bases; unmatched junction nucleotides: 5. Germline CDR1 and CDR2: SGHTA and FQGTGA. The CDR3 contains 15 residues. As DNA, the CDR3 is TGTGCCAGCAGCTTAACCTCGGACAGGGAGTACGAGCAGTACTTC. Translated, it gives CASSLTSDREYEQYF.

J is TRBJ2-7 and V is TRBV6-1; perhaps TRBD1 as D (5 bases). This CDR3 comprises 18 residues. Germline values: CDR1 MNHNS, CDR2 SASEGT. V was pared by 2 bases and J by 0 bases, with 20 bases between. The CDR3 region is CASSETQLGWQGSYEQYF. CDR3 nucleotide sequence: TGTGCCAGCAGTGAAACCCAGCTAGGGTGGCAGGGCTCCTACGAGCAGTACTTC.